The subject of this entry is one TCR beta chain. Its specificity is unknown. With survey level as its setting, the immunoSEQ assay was v3.0. Profiling relied on immunoSEQ multiplex PCR, and the TCRdb table lists in-frame clones only, not all of them. This sample has 20,000 to 25,000 clones, with less than 85% found just once. Two or more post-ART PBMC samples, plus at least one pre-ART sample, were available for each donor. Germline V gene lookup returns CDR1 GTSNPN and CDR2 SVGIG (reference sequence). This CDR3 spans 12 amino acids. V was clipped by 5 bases and J by 7 bases, with 14 bases between them. The data stem from a study of long-term antiretroviral therapy in people with HIV. Turning to the study itself: The immediate-ART recommendation dates to 2015, and the earliest samples predate it by about a decade. Study-level results: The study found that diversity rose after ART but stayed below transplant donor controls. Pre-ART clonal expansions dominated every time point's repertoire.

This rearrangement joins TRBV30 to TRBJ2-5, with D perhaps matching TRBD1 (7 bases). Sequencing was performed on unsorted PBMCs, taken approximately 1.8 years before starting antiretroviral therapy. The TCR sequence derives from a woman between 35 and 50 years old with HIV. The CDR3 DNA sequence: TGTGCCTGGGACAGGGTCGGGAGGACCCAGTACTTC. The encoded protein is CAWDRVGRTQYF.